Presented here are 5 T cell receptor beta chains from one specimen sequenced in a study of vaccination and CD4 T cells after COVID-19. An Oncomine TCR Beta short-read assay was used to sequence the DNA from cultured CD4+ T cells. TCRdb reprocessed the PCR reads with MiXCR, giving one entry per CDR3 protein. The table has 7,500 to 8,500 distinct CDR3 sequences, around three fifths seen once. Their antigens are not known. Treatment reported: roughly 11-day PBMC culture with coronavirus spike peptide pools or control peptides (ViraFEST assay). This material consisted of cultured CD4+ T cells from blood, taken after SARS-CoV-2 vaccination. Every receptor here comes from a human donor with COVID-19.

This clonotype was observed a few times. The chain carries TRBV28 and TRBJ2-3; D is unresolved. The CDR3 loop spans 11 amino acids. Trimming removed 5 bases from V and 10 bases from J, with 10 bases in between. The germline gives CDR1 MDHEN, CDR2 SYDVKM. CDR3 in DNA: TGTGCCAGCAGTCAAACCCGGGCGCAGTATTTT. It specifies CASSQTRAQYF.

This chain connects TRBV20-1 to TRBJ1-1; the D gene is possibly TRBD1 (6 bases). The CDR3 extends over 15 amino acids. V shed 4 bases and J shed 4 bases, with 19 bases lying between them. Germline V gene data show CDR1 as DFQATT and CDR2 as SNEGSKA (reference sequence). CDR3 protein: CSANPPRTAPTEAFF. The CDR3 DNA is TGCAGTGCTAACCCCCCCAGGACAGCCCCCACTGAAGCTTTCTTT.

This clonotype turned up a few times. The chain recombines TRBV20-1 with TRBJ1-2; TRBD1 matches at 10 bases. Unmatched junction bases numbered 12, after V lost 1 base and J lost 7 bases. CDR3 length: 16 amino acids. Germline V gene lookup returns CDR1 DFQATT and CDR2 SNEGSKA (reference sequence). The CDR3 spells CSARVPGQGFFGGYTF. In DNA form, the CDR3 reads TGCAGTGCTAGAGTTCCGGGACAGGGGTTCTTTGGTGGCTACACCTTC.

The chain recombines TRBV27 with TRBJ1-2; 8 positions agree with TRBD1. Germline values: CDR1 MNHEY, CDR2 SMNVEV (reference sequence). The V segment lost 3 bases and the J segment 6 bases; nucleotides outside the gene matches: 9. This CDR3 is built from 15 residues. The CDR3 spells CASSLGAGGLDGYTF. DNA of the CDR3: TGTGCCAGCAGTTTGGGGGCAGGGGGCTTGGATGGCTACACCTTC.

This chain joins TRBV6-4 and TRBJ2-5; D is perhaps TRBD1 or TRBD2 (6 bases each). There are 15 residues in the CDR3. CDR1 is MRHNA and CDR2 is SNTAGT in the germline V gene. Deletions cut 6 bases from V and 9 bases from J, with 23 bases between. CDR3 DNA sequence: TGTGCCAGCAGGAAAACGTCGGTAAGGAGGGGGGCCCAGTACTTC. It specifies CASRKTSVRRGAQYF.